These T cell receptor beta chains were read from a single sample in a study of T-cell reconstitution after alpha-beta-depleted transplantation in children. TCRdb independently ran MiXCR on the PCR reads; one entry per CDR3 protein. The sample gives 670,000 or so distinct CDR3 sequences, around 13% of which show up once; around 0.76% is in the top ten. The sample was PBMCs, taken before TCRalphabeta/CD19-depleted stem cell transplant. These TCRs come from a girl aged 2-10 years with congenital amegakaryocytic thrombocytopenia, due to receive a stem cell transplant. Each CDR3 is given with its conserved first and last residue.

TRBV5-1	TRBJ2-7	CASSLAPAGGTYEQYF
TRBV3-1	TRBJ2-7	CASSQEGQSYEQYF
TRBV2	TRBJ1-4	CASGGGNEKLFF
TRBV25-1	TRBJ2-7	CASPNFKEQYF
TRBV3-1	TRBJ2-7	CASSQDRILGVNYEQYF
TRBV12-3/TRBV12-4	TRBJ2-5	CASSLAWSGAYQETQYF
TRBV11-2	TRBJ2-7	CASSLTLMGEQYF
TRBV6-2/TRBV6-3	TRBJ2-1	CASSYFSAEEQFF
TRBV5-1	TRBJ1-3	CASSLEVAGVGDTIYF
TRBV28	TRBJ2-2	CASSRANTGELFF
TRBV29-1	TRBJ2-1	CSVERTGSYNEQFF
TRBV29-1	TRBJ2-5	CSVARWQPQETQYF
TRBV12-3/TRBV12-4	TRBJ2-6	CASSFLSVPGANVLTF
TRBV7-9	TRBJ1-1	CASSLGIFTGTGGEAFF
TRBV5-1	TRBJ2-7	CASFNPGTTYEQYF
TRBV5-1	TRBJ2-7	CASSLDGPSGSSYEQYF
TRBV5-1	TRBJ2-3	CASSLNPTSGNPTDTQYF
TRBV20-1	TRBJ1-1	CSARDSPNTEAFF
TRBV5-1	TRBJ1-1	CASRSDNMNTEAFF
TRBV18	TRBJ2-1	CASSGQGYYNKQFF
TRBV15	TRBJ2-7	CATSRAGQPYYEQYF
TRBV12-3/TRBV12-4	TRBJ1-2	CASSFGDRSYGYTF
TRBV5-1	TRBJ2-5	CASSTSGSLPETQYF
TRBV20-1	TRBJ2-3	CSARVRRRGSTDTQYF
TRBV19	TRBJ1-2	CASSIPPGRRNYGYTF
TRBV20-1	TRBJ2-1	CSASLAFDNEQFF
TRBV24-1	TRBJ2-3	CATSESGQGPLDTQYF
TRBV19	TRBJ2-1	CASSIQRGNEQFF
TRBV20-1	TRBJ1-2	CCARGGGRKANYGYTF